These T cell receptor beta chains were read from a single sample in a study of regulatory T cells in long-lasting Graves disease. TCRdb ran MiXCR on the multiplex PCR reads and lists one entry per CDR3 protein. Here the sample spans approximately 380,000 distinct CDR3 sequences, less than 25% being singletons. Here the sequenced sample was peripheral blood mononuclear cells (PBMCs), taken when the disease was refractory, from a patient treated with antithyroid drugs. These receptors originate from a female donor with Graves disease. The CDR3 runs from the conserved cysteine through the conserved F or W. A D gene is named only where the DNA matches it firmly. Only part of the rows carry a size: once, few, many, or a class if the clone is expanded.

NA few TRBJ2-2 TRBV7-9 TGTGCCAGCAGCTTGGGACAGAGCGGGACGGACACCGGGGAGCTGTTTTTT CASSLGQSGTDTGELFF
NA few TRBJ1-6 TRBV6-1 TGTGCCAGCAGTGGCCCCGGGATTAATTCACCCCTCCACTTT CASSGPGINSPLHF
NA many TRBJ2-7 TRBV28 TGTGCCAGCAGTCCCGGACCCCTTGGCTACGAGCAGTACTTC CASSPGPLGYEQYF
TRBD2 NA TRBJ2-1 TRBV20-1 TGCAGTGCTAGATCTATAGCGGGATCCTATTCCGGGGAGCAGTTCTTC CSARSIAGSYSGEQFF
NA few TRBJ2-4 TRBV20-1 TGCAGTGCTAGAGCCGGGGGAGCGGGAAACATTCAGTACTTC CSARAGGAGNIQYF
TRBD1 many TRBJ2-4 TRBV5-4 TGTGCCAGCAGCTTGACGACAGGGACCAAAAACATTCAGTACTTC CASSLTTGTKNIQYF
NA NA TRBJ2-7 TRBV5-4 TGTGCCAGCAGCTTGGTACCCAACGAGCAGTACTTC CASSLVPNEQYF
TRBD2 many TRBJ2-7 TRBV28 TGTGCCAGCAGTTTAGTTAGGGGGACTAGGCGGGAGCAGTACTTC CASSLVRGTRREQYF
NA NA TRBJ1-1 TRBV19 TGTGCCAGTAGTTCCCGTCCGGGGACTGAAGCTTTCTTT CASSSRPGTEAFF
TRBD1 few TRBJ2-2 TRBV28 TGTGCCAGCAGACCGGACAGGGGATTCACCGGGGAGCTGTTTTTT CASRPDRGFTGELFF
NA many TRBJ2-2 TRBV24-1 TGTGCCACCAGTGGGACTACAAGGGGGGAGCTGTTTTTT CATSGTTRGELFF
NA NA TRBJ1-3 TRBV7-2 TGTGCCAGCAGCTTAAGCTCCCAGCCAGGAAACACCATATATTTT CASSLSSQPGNTIYF
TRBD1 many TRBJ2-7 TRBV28 TGTGCCAGCAGGCCTACGGGACAGGGGTTTTACGAGCAGTACTTC CASRPTGQGFYEQYF
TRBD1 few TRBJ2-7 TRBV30 TGTGCCTGGAGTTCCGGGACAGGGGCCTACGAGCAGTACTTC CAWSSGTGAYEQYF
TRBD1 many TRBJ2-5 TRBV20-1 TGCAGTGCCTCGGGACAGGGCAAAGAGACCCAGTACTTC CSASGQGKETQYF
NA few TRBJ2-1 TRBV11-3 TGTGCCAGCAGTTCTGACGGGAGCTCCTACAATGAGCAGTTCTTT CASSSDGSSYNEQFF
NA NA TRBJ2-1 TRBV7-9 TGTGCCAGCAGCCCCCCTTCAGAGTTGGCGGGTTGGGCGCAGTTCTTC CASSPPSELAGWAQFF
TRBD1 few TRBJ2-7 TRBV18 TGTGCCAGCTCACCTTCCGGGACAGGCGGGCAGTACTTC CASSPSGTGGQYF
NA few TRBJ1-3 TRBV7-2 TGTGACAGCAGCCTGGTCGAGTCTGGAAACACCATATATTTT CDSSLVESGNTIYF
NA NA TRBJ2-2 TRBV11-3 TGTGCCAGCAACTTAGAGGGGCGGCGAGGTACCGGGGAGCTGTTTTTT CASNLEGRRGTGELFF
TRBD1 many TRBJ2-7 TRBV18 TGTGCCAGCTCACCACGGGACAGCCCACCGTCCTACGAGCAGTACTTC CASSPRDSPPSYEQYF
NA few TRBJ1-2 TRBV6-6 TGTGCCAGCAGTTACTCGGCAGGGGACCCTATCACTATTGGCTACACCTTC CASSYSAGDPITIGYTF
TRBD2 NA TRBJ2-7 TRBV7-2 TGTGCCAGCACCACGGGGCTAGCGGGAACCTACGAGCAGTACTTC CASTTGLAGTYEQYF
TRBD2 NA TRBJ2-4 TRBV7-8 TGTGCCAGCAGCTTAGTCGCTAGCGGGGCTAAAAACATTCAGTACTTC CASSLVASGAKNIQYF
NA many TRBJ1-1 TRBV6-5 TGTGCCAGCAGTTACTCGGTCGGTGGGACTGAAGCTTTCTTT CASSYSVGGTEAFF
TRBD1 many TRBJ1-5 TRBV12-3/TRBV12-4 TGTGCCAGCAGTGAGGACAGGGACAATCAGCCCCAGCATTTT CASSEDRDNQPQHF
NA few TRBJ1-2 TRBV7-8 TGTGCCAGCAGCTTAGATTCGCGAGGTATGGACTATGGCTACACCTTC CASSLDSRGMDYGYTF
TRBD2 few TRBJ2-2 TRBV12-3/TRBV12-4 TGTGCCAGCGGGACTAGCGGAGCCACCGGGGAGCTGTTTTTT CASGTSGATGELFF
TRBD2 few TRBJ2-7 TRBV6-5 TGTGCCAGCAGTTACTCGGCGGCGGGGGTCGGGGACTACGAGCAGTACTTC CASSYSAAGVGDYEQYF
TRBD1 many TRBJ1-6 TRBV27 TGTGCCAGCAGTTCCCTGACAGGGCTCCTCTATAATTCACCCCTCCACTTT CASSSLTGLLYNSPLHF
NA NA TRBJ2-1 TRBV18 TGTGCCAGCTCACCAGGCAGGGGAGGCGATGAGCAGTTCTTC CASSPGRGGDEQFF
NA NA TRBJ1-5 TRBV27 TGTGCCAGCAGTTTATCGAATTTGCCAGGGGCGGATCAGCCCCAGCATTTT CASSLSNLPGADQPQHF
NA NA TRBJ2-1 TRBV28 TGTGCCAGCAGACCCCGCAGCTTCTCCTACAATGAGCAGTTCTTC CASRPRSFSYNEQFF
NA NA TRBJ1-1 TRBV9 TGTGCCAGCAGCGTAGGTTCACAGATGAACACTGAAGCTTTCTTT CASSVGSQMNTEAFF
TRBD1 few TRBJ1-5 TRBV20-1 TGCAGTGCTAGGGAAGGGGGCCCCAATCAGCCCCAGCATTTT CSAREGGPNQPQHF
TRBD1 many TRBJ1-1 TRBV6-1 TGTGCCAGCAGTGGCCTGGGACAGGGAAAGAACACTGAAGCTTTCTTT CASSGLGQGKNTEAFF
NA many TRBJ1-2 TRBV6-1 TGTGCCAGCGGGGAGTCATATGGCTACACCTTC CASGESYGYTF
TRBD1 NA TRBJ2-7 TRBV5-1 TGTGCCAGCAGCTTTAACAGGGGCTCCTACGAGCAGTACTTC CASSFNRGSYEQYF
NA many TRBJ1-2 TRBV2 TGTGCCAGCAGTGTGCCCCGGGACACCGCTAACTATGGCTACACCTTC CASSVPRDTANYGYTF
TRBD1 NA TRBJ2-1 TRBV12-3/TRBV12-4 TGTGCCAGCAGTTCTTCCGGGACAGGGCAGGATGAGCAGTTCTTC CASSSSGTGQDEQFF
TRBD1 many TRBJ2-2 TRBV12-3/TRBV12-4 TGTGCCAGCAGTGGGGGACAGGTGACCACCGGGGAGCTGTTTTTT CASSGGQVTTGELFF
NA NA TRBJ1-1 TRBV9 TGTGCCAGCAGCGCCCGACAGGTTAACACTGAAGCTTTCTTT CASSARQVNTEAFF
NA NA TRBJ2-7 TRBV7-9 TGTGCCAGCGGGGCGGGCCTTTCCTACGAGCAGTACTTC CASGAGLSYEQYF
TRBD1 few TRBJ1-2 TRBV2 TGTGCCAGCAGAGAGACAGGGGGGCTTAACTATGGCTACACCTTC CASRETGGLNYGYTF
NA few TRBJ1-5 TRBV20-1 TGCAGTGTCGCTCAGGGTAGCAATCAGCCCCAGCATTTT CSVAQGSNQPQHF
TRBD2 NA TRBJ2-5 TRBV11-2 TGTGCCAGCAGCCAGACTAGCGGGAGGTGGGAGACCCAGTACTTC CASSQTSGRWETQYF